One sample yielded the 20 T cell receptor beta chains listed below, sequenced in a study of cytomegalovirus exposure and HLA in healthy donors. The primer mix had 60 Vbeta and 13 Jbeta primers. Sequencing was performed with immunoSEQ multiplex PCR; in TCRdb, only in-frame clones are kept and a portion is missing. The sample lists about 130,000 clones; approximately 63% were seen once. Sequences were obtained from PBMCs. The receptors here all came from a woman aged 55 to 70 in good health and CMV-seropositive.

The chain uses TRBV7-9 and TRBJ2-2; 8 bases line up with TRBD2. The CDR3 loop spans 15 amino acids. Germline trimming cut 5 bases from V and 4 bases from J; bases unmatched to any gene: 6. Germline loops: CDR1 SEHNR, CDR2 FQNEAQ (reference sequence). The DNA of the CDR3 is TGTGCCAGCAGCCTGGGCGGGGGGACCACCGGGGAGCTGTTTTTT. Its protein is CASSLGGGTTGELFF.

This chain connects TRBV28 to TRBJ2-1, with 7 nucleotides matching TRBD1. The CDR3 covers 11 residues. V was clipped by 6 bases and J by 12 bases; unmatched bases: 5. Germline V gene data show CDR1 as MDHEN and CDR2 as SYDVKM. The CDR3 nucleotides are TGTGCCAGCAGGTGGGACAGTCGGCAGTTCTTC. Protein: CASRWDSRQFF.

This rearrangement joins TRBV5-1 to TRBJ2-1, with 9 bases fitting TRBD2. The CDR3 contains 16 residues. The V gene end was trimmed by 4 bases and the J gene end by 0 bases; junction bases not matched to a gene: 5. The germline V gene has CDR1 SGHRS and CDR2 YFSETQ. The CDR3 DNA sequence: TGCGCCAGCAGCCTAGCGGGGAGGAGCTCCTACAATGAGCAGTTCTTC. Encoded protein: CASSLAGRSSYNEQFF.

The V gene is TRBV28, the J gene TRBJ1-2; maybe TRBD1 (6 bases). This CDR3 has 13 amino acids. The germline V gene has CDR1 MDHEN and CDR2 SYDVKM. V gave up 6 bases and J gave up 2 bases, with 10 bases separating them. The CDR3, as DNA: TGTGCCAGCAGCATAACAGGGAACTATGGCTACACCTTC. It encodes CASSITGNYGYTF.

This chain joins TRBV28 and TRBJ1-3; 9 nucleotides agree with TRBD1. Germline CDR1 MDHEN, CDR2 SYDVKM. V lost 3 bases, J lost 4 bases, and 7 bases stayed unmatched. The CDR3 runs 16 residues. Here the CDR3 DNA reads TGTGCCAGCAGTTTCTCCCGGACAGGGGACGGAAACACCATATATTTT. This codes for CASSFSRTGDGNTIYF.

A single count supports this clone. The chain recombines TRBV18 with TRBJ1-1; D is possibly TRBD1 (5 bases). The CDR3 has 12 amino acids. In germline, CDR1 is KGHSH, CDR2 LQKENI. Trimming left V 3 bases short and J 8 bases short, with 10 bases between. The CDR3 DNA reads TGTGCCAGCTCACCGACGACAGCCGAAGCTTTCTTT. Translating it yields CASSPTTAEAFF.

The rearrangement links TRBV5-1 to TRBJ2-7; D possibly corresponds to TRBD1 (6 bases). Germline values: CDR1 SGHRS, CDR2 YFSETQ. The CDR3 contains 15 residues. Trimming cost V 2 bases and J 5 bases, with 17 bases left between them. For the CDR3, the DNA is TGCGCCAGCAGCTTTGAACCCCAGGGGCGCGACGAGCAGTACTTC. This gives the protein CASSFEPQGRDEQYF.

The rearrangement links TRBV15 to TRBJ2-1; 7 nucleotides agree with TRBD2. J lost 3 bases, V lost 0 bases, and 2 bases had no gene match. Germline V gene sequence: CDR1 LNHNV, CDR2 YYDKDF (reference sequence). CDR3 length equals 15 residues. The CDR3 nucleotides are TGTGCCACCAGCAGAGAGGCGGGAGACTACAATGAGCAGTTCTTC. The encoded protein is CATSREAGDYNEQFF.

This chain links TRBV2 with TRBJ2-5, with D possibly being TRBD1 (5 bases). CDR3 length: 12 residues. V was clipped by 7 bases and J by 5 bases, with 11 bases between them. Looked up from germline, CDR1 is SNHLY and CDR2 is FYNNEI. For the CDR3, the DNA is TGTGCCAGCATGGGGCGCGAGGAGACCCAGTACTTC. Translating gives CASMGREETQYF.

V usage is TRBV28 and J usage is TRBJ1-2; possibly TRBD1 for D (6 bases). Germline V gives CDR1 MDHEN, CDR2 SYDVKM. The CDR3 totals 14 residues. Between the trimmed V and J ends, which lost 6 bases and 4 bases, there was a span of 15 bases. In nucleotides, the CDR3 is TGTGCCAGCAGCCCAGGACAGTCGCTCTATGGCTACACCTTC. Translating gives CASSPGQSLYGYTF.

The rearrangement joins TRBV19 to TRBJ1-5; D is unclear. Germline V gives CDR1 LNHDA, CDR2 SQIVND (reference sequence). This CDR3 is 14 amino acids long. Deletions cut 3 bases from V and 2 bases from J, with 8 bases between. The DNA of the CDR3 is TGTGCCAGTAGTATCAAGGGAGGCAATCAGCCCCAGCATTTT. Its protein is CASSIKGGNQPQHF.

The V call is TRBV7-9, the J call TRBJ2-3, with 9 bases fitting TRBD2. Germline values: CDR1 SEHNR, CDR2 FQNEAQ (reference sequence). The CDR3 loop spans 15 amino acids. V shed 1 base, J shed 6 bases, and the junction held 5 bases outside the gene matches. In nucleotides, the CDR3 is TGTGCCAGCAGCTTAGATAGCGGGAGAATGGATACGCAGTATTTT. It yields the protein CASSLDSGRMDTQYF.

This clone turned up a few times. The gene calls are TRBV5-1 and TRBJ2-5, with TRBD1 matching over 9 bases. Germline assignment: CDR1 SGHRS and CDR2 YFSETQ. This CDR3 region has 16 residues. V trimming: 0 bases; J trimming: 5 bases; junction bases outside the gene matches: 8. The CDR3 region is CASSLEPGQGTETQYF. The CDR3 DNA reads as TGCGCCAGCAGCTTGGAACCGGGACAGGGTACGGAGACCCAGTACTTC. The entire variable domain, with the rest obtained from reference TRBV5-1 and TRBJ2-5, is as follows: KAGVTQTPRYLIKTRGQQVTLSCSPISGHRSVSWYQQTPGQGLQFLFEYFSETQRNKGNFPGRFSGRQFSNSRSEMNVSTLELGDSALYLCASSLEPGQGTETQYFGPGTRLLVL.

This chain links TRBV4-1 with TRBJ2-1; the D gene is possibly TRBD2 (6 bases). CDR1 is MGHRA, CDR2 YSYEKL, per germline. V was clipped by 4 bases and J by 7 bases, with 14 bases between them. The CDR3 is made up of 14 amino acids. Here the CDR3 reads CASSPRAGGNEQFF. CDR3 DNA: TGCGCCAGCAGCCCCCGGGCTGGGGGGAATGAGCAGTTCTTC.

The chain carries TRBV19 and TRBJ1-1; D not resolved. The CDR3 has 15 residues. In germline, CDR1 is LNHDA, CDR2 SQIVND (reference sequence). V was cut by 7 bases and J by 4 bases, with 19 bases left in between. DNA of the CDR3: TGTGCCAGTATTTCCGGCGGCGCGAGGATCACTGAAGCTTTCTTT. As protein: CASISGGARITEAFF.

The chain has TRBV28 and TRBJ1-5; TRBD1 might be the D (5 bases). The CDR3 covers 15 residues. Germline V gene sequence: CDR1 MDHEN, CDR2 SYDVKM. Trimming left V 5 bases short and J 1 base short, with 12 bases between. The CDR3 sequence is CASSRGFSSNQPQHF. As DNA, the CDR3 is TGTGCCAGCAGTCGGGGGTTTTCCAGCAATCAGCCCCAGCATTTT. Drawing the rest from reference TRBV28 and TRBJ1-5, the complete variable domain is DVKVTQSSRYLVKRTGEKVFLECVQDMDHENMFWYRQDPGLGLRLIYFSYDVKMKEKGDIPEGYSVSREKKERFSLILESASTNQTSMYLCASSRGFSSNQPQHFGDGTRLSIL.

This clone was counted a few times. The chain recombines TRBV15 with TRBJ2-7, with a tentative D call TRBD2 (5 bases). CDR1 and CDR2 from the germline V gene are LNHNV and YYDKDF (reference sequence). V shed 0 bases and J shed 3 bases, with 9 bases lying between them. This CDR3 is built from 14 residues. The DNA of the CDR3 is TGTGCCACCAGCAGAGACCTAGCCAACTACGAGCAGTACTTC. Amino acid sequence: CATSRDLANYEQYF.

The J gene is TRBJ2-1, the V gene TRBV11-3, with TRBD2 matching over 7 bases. The CDR3 spans 14 residues. Germline values: CDR1 SGHNT, CDR2 YENEEA. V dropped 1 base and J dropped 15; count of bases not matched to a gene: 12. The CDR3 bases are TGTGCCAGCAGCTTAGGGGGGGGGAGCTCCGCGCTGTTCTTC. It translates to CASSLGGGSSALFF.

The V gene is TRBV6-5, the J gene TRBJ1-1, with D perhaps matching TRBD1 (5 bases). Germline V CDR1 and CDR2: MNHEY, SVGAGI. V was trimmed by 0 bases and J by 5 bases, leaving 10 bases between them. This CDR3 contains 14 residues. CDR3 sequence: CASSYSIPGTEAFF. The CDR3 DNA sequence: TGTGCCAGCAGTTACTCGATACCAGGGACTGAAGCTTTCTTT.

This clone has only a few counts. CDR3 loop: CASSMALGDSSYEQYF. CDR3 DNA sequence: TGTGCCAGTAGTATGGCTCTGGGGGACTCCTCCTACGAGCAGTACTTC. The chain links TRBV19 to TRBJ2-7; D is perhaps TRBD2 (6 bases). V was cut by 3 bases and J by 0 bases, with 15 bases left in between. From germline, CDR1 is LNHDA and CDR2 SQIVND (reference sequence). CDR3 length: 16 residues.